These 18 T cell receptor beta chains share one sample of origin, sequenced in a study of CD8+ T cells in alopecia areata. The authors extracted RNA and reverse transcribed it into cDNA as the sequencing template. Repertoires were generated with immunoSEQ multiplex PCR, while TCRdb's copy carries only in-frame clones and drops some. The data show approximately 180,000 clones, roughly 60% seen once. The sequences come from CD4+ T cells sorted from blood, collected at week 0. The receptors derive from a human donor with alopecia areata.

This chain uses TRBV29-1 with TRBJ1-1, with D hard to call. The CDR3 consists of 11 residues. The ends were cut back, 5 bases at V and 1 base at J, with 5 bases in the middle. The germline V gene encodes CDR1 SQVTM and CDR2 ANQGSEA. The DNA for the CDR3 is TGCAGCGTTCGGGGGAACACTGAAGCTTTCTTT. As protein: CSVRGNTEAFF.

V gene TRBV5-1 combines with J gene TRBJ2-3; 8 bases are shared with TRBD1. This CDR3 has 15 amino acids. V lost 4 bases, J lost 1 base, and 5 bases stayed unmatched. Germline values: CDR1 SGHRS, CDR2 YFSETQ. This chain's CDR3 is CASSPQGARTDTQYF. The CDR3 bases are TGCGCCAGCAGCCCTCAGGGGGCCCGCACAGATACGCAGTATTTT.

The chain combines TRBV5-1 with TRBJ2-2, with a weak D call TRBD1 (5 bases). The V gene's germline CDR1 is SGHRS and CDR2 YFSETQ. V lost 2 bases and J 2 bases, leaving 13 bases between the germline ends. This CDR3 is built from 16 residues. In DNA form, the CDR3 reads TGCGCCAGCAGCTTTCGGTCCGACAGCAACACCGGGGAGCTGTTTTTT. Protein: CASSFRSDSNTGELFF.

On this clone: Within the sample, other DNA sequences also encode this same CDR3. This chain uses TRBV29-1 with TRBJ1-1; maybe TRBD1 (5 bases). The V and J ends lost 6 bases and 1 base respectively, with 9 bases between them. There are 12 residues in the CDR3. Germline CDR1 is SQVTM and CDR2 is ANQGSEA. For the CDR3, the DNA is TGCAGCGTCGATAGGGGGAACACTGAAGCTTTCTTT. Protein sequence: CSVDRGNTEAFF.

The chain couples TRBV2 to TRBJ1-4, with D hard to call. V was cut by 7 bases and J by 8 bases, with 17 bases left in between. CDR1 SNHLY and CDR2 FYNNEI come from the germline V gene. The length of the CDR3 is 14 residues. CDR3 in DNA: TGTGCCAGCATCCAGAGGGAGGGAGCAGAAAAACTGTTTTTT. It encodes CASIQREGAEKLFF.

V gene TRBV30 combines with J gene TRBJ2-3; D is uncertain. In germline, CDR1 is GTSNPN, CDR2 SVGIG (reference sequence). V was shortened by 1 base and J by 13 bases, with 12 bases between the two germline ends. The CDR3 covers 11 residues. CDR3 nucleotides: TGTGCCTGGAGTGATACCAGAATAGAGTATTTT. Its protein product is CAWSDTRIEYF.

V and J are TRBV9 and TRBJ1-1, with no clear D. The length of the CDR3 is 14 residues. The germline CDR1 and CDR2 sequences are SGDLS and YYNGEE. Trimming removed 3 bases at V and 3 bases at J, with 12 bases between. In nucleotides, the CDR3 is TGTGCCAGCAGCGGAACCCCAGGCGACACTGAAGCTTTCTTT. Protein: CASSGTPGDTEAFF.

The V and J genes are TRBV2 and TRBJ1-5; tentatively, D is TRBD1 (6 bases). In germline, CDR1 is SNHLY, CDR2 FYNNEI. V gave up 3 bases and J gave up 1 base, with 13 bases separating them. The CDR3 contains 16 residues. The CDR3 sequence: CASSEDGTLSNQPQHF. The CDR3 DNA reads TGTGCCAGCAGTGAGGATGGGACATTGAGCAATCAGCCCCAGCATTTT.

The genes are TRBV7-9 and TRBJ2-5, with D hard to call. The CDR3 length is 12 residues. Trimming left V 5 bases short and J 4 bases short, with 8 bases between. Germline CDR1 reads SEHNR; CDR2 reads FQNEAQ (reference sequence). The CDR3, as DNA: TGTGCCAGCAGCGACTTGGTAGAGACCCAGTACTTC. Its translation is CASSDLVETQYF. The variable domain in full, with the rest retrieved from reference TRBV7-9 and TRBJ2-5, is DTGVSQNPRHKITKRGQNVTFRCDPISEHNRLYWYRQTLGQGPEFLTYFQNEAQLEKSRLLSDRFSAERPKGSFSTLEIQRTEQGDSAMYLCASSDLVETQYFGPGTRLLVL.

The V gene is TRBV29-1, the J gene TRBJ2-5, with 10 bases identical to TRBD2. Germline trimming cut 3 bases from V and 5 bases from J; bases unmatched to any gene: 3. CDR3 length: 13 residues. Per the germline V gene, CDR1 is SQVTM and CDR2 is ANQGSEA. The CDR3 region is CSVDTSGVETQYF. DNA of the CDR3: TGCAGCGTTGACACTAGCGGGGTTGAGACCCAGTACTTC.

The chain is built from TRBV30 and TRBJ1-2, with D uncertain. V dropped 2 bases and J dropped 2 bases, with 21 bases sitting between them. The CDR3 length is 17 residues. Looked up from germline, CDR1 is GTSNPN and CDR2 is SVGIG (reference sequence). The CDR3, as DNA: TGTGCCTGGAGTTTTCCTCTCCCGGGGAGCGACAACTATGGCTACACCTTC. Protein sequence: CAWSFPLPGSDNYGYTF.

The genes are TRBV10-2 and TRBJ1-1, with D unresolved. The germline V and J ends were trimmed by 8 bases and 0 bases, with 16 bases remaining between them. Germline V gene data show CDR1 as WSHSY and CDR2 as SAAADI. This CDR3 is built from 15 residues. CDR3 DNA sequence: TGCGCCAGCTGCATAATCCGGGGAATGAACACTGAAGCTTTCTTT. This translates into CASCIIRGMNTEAFF.

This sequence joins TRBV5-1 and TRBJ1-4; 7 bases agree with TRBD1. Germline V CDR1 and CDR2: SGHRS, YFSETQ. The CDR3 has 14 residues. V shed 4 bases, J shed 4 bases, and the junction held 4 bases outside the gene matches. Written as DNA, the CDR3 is TGCGCCAGCAGCCAACAGGGGCTTAATGAAAAACTGTTTTTT. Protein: CASSQQGLNEKLFF.

The CDR3 here is CSVDLTPGYTF. CDR3 in DNA: TGCAGCGTTGACTTGACGCCTGGCTACACCTTC. J is TRBJ1-2 and V is TRBV29-1; D not certain. Trimming cost V 3 bases and J 7 bases, with 9 bases left between them. Per germline, CDR1 SQVTM and CDR2 ANQGSEA. The CDR3 has 11 amino acids.

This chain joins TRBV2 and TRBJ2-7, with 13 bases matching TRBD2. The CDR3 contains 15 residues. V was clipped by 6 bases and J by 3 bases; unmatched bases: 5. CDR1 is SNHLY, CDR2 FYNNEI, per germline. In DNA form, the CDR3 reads TGTGCCAGCAGCCCTGGACTAGCGGGAGTCTACGAGCAGTACTTC. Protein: CASSPGLAGVYEQYF.

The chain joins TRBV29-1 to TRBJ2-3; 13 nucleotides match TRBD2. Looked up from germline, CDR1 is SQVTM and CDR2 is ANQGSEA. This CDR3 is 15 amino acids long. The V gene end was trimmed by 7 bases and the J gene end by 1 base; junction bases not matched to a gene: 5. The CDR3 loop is CSAKGTSGGTDTQYF. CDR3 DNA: TGCAGCGCAAAGGGGACTAGCGGGGGCACAGATACGCAGTATTTT.

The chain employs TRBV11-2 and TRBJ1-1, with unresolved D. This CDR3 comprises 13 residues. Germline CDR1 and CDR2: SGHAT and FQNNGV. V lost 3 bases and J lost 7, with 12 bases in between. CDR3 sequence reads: CASSLGIYVEAFF. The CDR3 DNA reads TGTGCCAGCAGCTTGGGAATCTACGTTGAAGCTTTCTTT.

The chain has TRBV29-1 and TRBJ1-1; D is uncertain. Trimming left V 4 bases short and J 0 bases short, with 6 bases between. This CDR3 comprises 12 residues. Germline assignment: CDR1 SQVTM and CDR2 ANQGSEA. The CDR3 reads CSVVPLNTEAFF. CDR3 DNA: TGCAGCGTTGTTCCTTTGAACACTGAAGCTTTCTTT.